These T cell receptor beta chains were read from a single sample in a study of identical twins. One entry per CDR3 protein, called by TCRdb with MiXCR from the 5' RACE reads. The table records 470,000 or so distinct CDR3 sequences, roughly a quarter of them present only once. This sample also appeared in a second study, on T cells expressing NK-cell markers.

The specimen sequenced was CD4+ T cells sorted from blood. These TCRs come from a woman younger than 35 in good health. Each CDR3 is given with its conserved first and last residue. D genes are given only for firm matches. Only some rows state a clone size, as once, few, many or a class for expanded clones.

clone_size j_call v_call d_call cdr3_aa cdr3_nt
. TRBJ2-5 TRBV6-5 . CASSYGISETQYF TGTGCCAGCAGTTACGGCATCTCGGAGACCCAGTACTTC
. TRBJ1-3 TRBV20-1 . CSAPNPRVGNTIYF TGCAGTGCACCGAACCCCAGGGTCGGAAACACCATATATTTT
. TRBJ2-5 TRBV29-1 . CSVCWKLQETQYF TGCAGCGTATGTTGGAAACTCCAAGAGACCCAGTACTTC
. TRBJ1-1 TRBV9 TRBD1 CASSPQGQGLAEAFF TGTGCCAGCAGCCCCCAGGGACAGGGTTTGGCTGAAGCTTTCTTT
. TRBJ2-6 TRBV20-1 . CSARPPGANVLTF TGCAGTGCTAGGCCCCCCGGGGCCAACGTCCTGACTTTC
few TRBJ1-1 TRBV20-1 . CSARNRVNTEAFF TGCAGTGCTAGGAATAGGGTGAACACTGAAGCTTTCTTT
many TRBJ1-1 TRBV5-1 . CASSLVLGTEAFF TGCGCCAGCAGCTTGGTTTTGGGGACTGAAGCTTTCTTT
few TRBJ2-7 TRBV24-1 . CATSDTTREPRKQDTYEQYF TGTGCCACCAGTGATACGACGAGGGAACCCCGGAAACAAGATACCTACGAGCAGTACTTC
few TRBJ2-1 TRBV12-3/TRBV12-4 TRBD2 CASSPLGGVNEQFF TGTGCCAGCAGCCCGCTGGGAGGGGTGAATGAGCAGTTCTTC
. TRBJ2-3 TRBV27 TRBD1 CASSLSGTGSTDTQYF TGTGCCAGCAGTTTATCCGGGACAGGGAGCACAGATACGCAGTATTTT
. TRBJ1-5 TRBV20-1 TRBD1 CSASRDRMGQPQHF TGCAGTGCTAGTCGGGACAGGATGGGTCAGCCCCAGCATTTT
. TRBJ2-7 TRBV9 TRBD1 CASSAQGTRDYEQYF TGTGCCAGCAGCGCACAGGGGACCCGGGACTACGAGCAGTACTTC